The 10 T cell receptor beta chains presented below share a single source sample, sequenced in a study of blood T cell repertoires in COVID-19. Assay used: immunoSEQ multiplex PCR; TCRdb lists only in-frame clones, some missing. There are tens of thousands of clones in the sample; around 85% occur only once, and 4.5% to 5.5% lies in the top ten. Sequenced input: peripheral blood. The receptor set was obtained from a man in his 70s with acute or convalescent COVID-19.

The chain uses TRBV19 and TRBJ2-7; D unresolved. CDR3 size: 13 residues. Trimming left V 2 bases short and J 1 base short, with 6 bases between. Germline-derived CDR1 and CDR2 are LNHDA and SQIVND (reference sequence). The CDR3 loop reads CASSIWPSYEQYF. DNA of the CDR3: TGTGCCAGTAGTATATGGCCTTCCTACGAGCAGTACTTC.

This clone showed up just a few times. V gene TRBV5-1 combines with J gene TRBJ1-4; 7 nucleotides line up with TRBD1. The length of the CDR3 is 15 residues. The germline V gene has CDR1 SGHRS and CDR2 YFSETQ. The trim removed 2 bases at V and 7 bases at J, leaving 8 bases unmatched. The CDR3 region is CASSLSGGQGEKLFF. The CDR3, as DNA: TGCGCCAGCAGCTTATCAGGGGGGCAAGGTGAAAAACTGTTTTTT.

The rearrangement uses TRBV18 and TRBJ1-1, with 7 nucleotides matching TRBD1. V gave up 5 bases and J gave up 11 bases; unmatched junction bases: 11. The CDR3 sequence is 13 residues long. The V gene's germline CDR1 is KGHSH and CDR2 LQKENI. The CDR3 is CASSRGQGEFAFF. CDR3 nucleotide sequence: TGTGCCAGCTCAAGGGGGCAGGGTGAGTTCGCTTTCTTT.

The J gene is TRBJ2-7, the V gene TRBV6-6; 12 nucleotides align to TRBD2. The germline V gene encodes CDR1 MNHNY and CDR2 SVGAGI (reference sequence). J lost 1 base, V lost 6 bases, and 4 bases had no gene match. The CDR3 is 15 residues long. The CDR3 bases are TGTGCCAGCAGCTTTACTAGCGGGGGGTCCTACGAGCAGTACTTC. It translates to CASSFTSGGSYEQYF.

This clone occurred many times. This chain connects TRBV12-5 to TRBJ1-5, with D possibly TRBD1 on 6 matching bases. Trimming removed 9 bases from V and 4 bases from J, with 16 bases in between. CDR1 is LGHNT, CDR2 FRNRAP, per germline. The CDR3 is 14 amino acids. CDR3 bases: TGTGCTAGGGAGACAGGTGTAAGGAATCAGCCCCAGCATTTT. Its protein is CARETGVRNQPQHF.

This chain joins TRBV3-1 (or the pseudogene TRBV3-2) and TRBJ2-7, with TRBD1 matching over 9 bases. Looked up from germline, CDR1 is LGHDT and CDR2 is YNNKEL (reference sequence). The V segment lost 1 base and the J segment 3 bases; nucleotides outside the gene matches: 4. The CDR3 sequence is 15 residues long. DNA of the CDR3: TGTGCCAGCAGCCAAGGGGACAGGGAATACTACGAGCAGTACTTC. It translates to CASSQGDREYYEQYF.

The V call is TRBV6-4, the J call TRBJ1-2; weak D call: TRBD1 (6 bases). Trimming stripped 3 bases from V and 5 bases from J, with 10 bases between. The V gene's germline CDR1 is MRHNA and CDR2 SNTAGT. CDR3 length equals 13 residues. CDR3 coding DNA: TGTGCCAGCAGTGAACAGGGCCTTTATGGCTACACCTTC. Amino acid sequence: CASSEQGLYGYTF.

The chain recombines TRBV27 with TRBJ1-2; no reliable D call. V was cut by 7 bases and J by 8 bases, with 8 bases left in between. The germline V gene encodes CDR1 MNHEY and CDR2 SMNVEV (reference sequence). The CDR3 length is 10 residues. CDR3 nucleotide sequence: TGTGCCAGCACCTCTTTCGGCTACACCTTC. Translation gives CASTSFGYTF.

The chain carries TRBV5-1 and TRBJ2-3; 9 positions agree with TRBD1. J lost 2 bases, V lost 1 base, and 8 bases had no gene match. Germline V lookup: CDR1 SGHRS, CDR2 YFSETQ. The CDR3 spans 17 residues. This CDR3 is CASSLSVTGGITDTQYF. The CDR3 nucleotides read TGCGCCAGCAGCTTGAGTGTCACAGGGGGCATCACAGATACGCAGTATTTT. The whole variable domain, filled in from reference TRBV5-1 and TRBJ2-3, reads KAGVTQTPRYLIKTRGQQVTLSCSPISGHRSVSWYQQTPGQGLQFLFEYFSETQRNKGNFPGRFSGRQFSNSRSEMNVSTLELGDSALYLCASSLSVTGGITDTQYFGPGTRLTVL.

The chain combines TRBV2 with TRBJ1-6; no clear D gene. In germline, CDR1 is SNHLY, CDR2 FYNNEI. The CDR3 covers 14 residues. Trimming took off 3 bases at V and 3 bases at J, with 6 bases between the two ends. CDR3: CASSETSYNSPLHF. The DNA of the CDR3 is TGTGCCAGCAGTGAGACAAGCTATAATTCACCCCTCCACTTT. Complete variable domain (other parts from reference TRBV2 and TRBJ1-6): EPEVTQTPSHQVTQMGQEVILRCVPISNHLYFYWYRQILGQKVEFLVSFYNNEISEKSEIFDDQFSVERPDGSNFTLKIRSTKLEDSAMYFCASSETSYNSPLHFGNGTRLTVT.